This passage covers 29 T cell receptor beta chains from one sample sequenced in a study of CD8+ T cells in alopecia areata. Isolated RNA was reverse transcribed into cDNA used as the sequencing template. Data came from immunoSEQ multiplex PCR; TCRdb stores just in-frame clones and leaves some out. The sample has about 200,000 clones; 50% to 60% are singletons. The sequences come from CD4+ T cells sorted from blood, collected at week 0. These receptors were collected from a human donor with alopecia areata.

The chain employs TRBV6-6 and TRBJ1-2; D unresolved. V was trimmed by 4 bases and J by 1 base, leaving 4 bases between them. This CDR3 has 12 amino acids. Looked up from germline, CDR1 is MNHNY and CDR2 is SVGAGI (reference sequence). CDR3 sequence: CASSLNNYGYTF. CDR3 nucleotide sequence: TGTGCCAGCAGTTTGAATAACTATGGCTACACCTTC.

This clone came up a few times. The chain links TRBV30 to TRBJ2-1; D unresolved. Looked up from germline, CDR1 is GTSNPN and CDR2 is SVGIG (reference sequence). This CDR3 spans 10 amino acids. V dropped 1 base and J dropped 15 bases, with 10 bases sitting between them. The CDR3 DNA reads as TGTGCCTGGAGTGATCAGAGGCCGTTCTTC. Translation: CAWSDQRPFF.

The chain links TRBV7-2 to TRBJ2-2; weak D call: TRBD1 (6 bases). CDR1 SGHTA and CDR2 FQGNSA come from the germline V gene. Deletions cut 5 bases from V and 1 base from J, with 11 bases between. The CDR3 length is 15 residues. Here the CDR3 DNA reads TGTGCCAGCAGCCGCGACAGGCTGAACACCGGGGAGCTGTTTTTT. It codes for CASSRDRLNTGELFF.

The V call is TRBV4-1, the J call TRBJ2-1; 7 bases line up with TRBD2. Unmatched junction bases numbered 17, after V lost 3 bases and J lost 0 bases. The CDR3 is made up of 20 amino acids. Germline CDR1 MGHRA, CDR2 YSYEKL. In DNA, the CDR3 is TGCGCCAGCAGCCAGCCCTCAGGGAGGGACTCGTCGAGCTCCTACAATGAGCAGTTCTTC. This codes for CASSQPSGRDSSSSYNEQFF.

V gene TRBV29-1 combines with J gene TRBJ1-2, with D possibly TRBD1 on 6 matching bases. Trimming left V 1 base short and J 4 bases short, with 19 bases between. The CDR3 spans 16 residues. Per germline, CDR1 SQVTM and CDR2 ANQGSEA. The CDR3 region has the DNA TGCAGCGTTGAAGTCGTGGACAGACCAAGGTCCTATGGCTACACCTTC. Protein: CSVEVVDRPRSYGYTF.

The chain links TRBV7-9 to TRBJ2-1; 10 bases line up with TRBD1. The CDR3 runs 14 residues. From germline, CDR1 is SEHNR and CDR2 FQNEAQ (reference sequence). The V and J ends lost 4 bases and 7 bases, in that order; junction bases with no gene match: 4. The CDR3 region is CASSYGTGDNEQFF. CDR3 coding DNA: TGTGCCAGCAGCTATGGGACAGGGGATAATGAGCAGTTCTTC.

This clone was detected a few times. The CDR3 nucleotides read TGCGCCAGCAGCCAAGATGTCGTGCAGGAAGCTTTCTTT. Protein sequence: CASSQDVVQEAFF. The chain has TRBV4-1 and TRBJ1-1; D uncertain. The CDR3 contains 13 residues. V was cut by 0 bases and J by 8 bases, with 10 bases left in between. The germline V gene encodes CDR1 MGHRA and CDR2 YSYEKL.

The chain joins TRBV2 to TRBJ2-7, with D possibly TRBD2 on 5 matching bases. The CDR3 spans 16 residues. V was clipped by 10 bases and J by 1 base, with 23 bases between them. Germline V CDR1 and CDR2: SNHLY, FYNNEI. The DNA for the CDR3 is TGTGCCACCACGAACCGCGGCGGGTTTCAATCCTACGAGCAGTACTTC. Translation gives CATTNRGGFQSYEQYF.

The sample holds one count of this clone. CDR3 region: CASSLVVRDGYTF. DNA of the CDR3: TGTGCCAGCAGCTTAGTCGTTCGTGATGGCTACACCTTC. This chain joins TRBV7-2 and TRBJ1-2; D gene ambiguous. Germline-derived CDR1 and CDR2 are SGHTA and FQGNSA. CDR3 length equals 13 residues. V lost 1 base and J 6 bases, leaving 9 bases between the germline ends.

The chain recombines TRBV2 with TRBJ2-1, with D perhaps TRBD1 (6 bases). V lost 7 bases, J lost 9 bases, and 16 bases lay in between. This CDR3 spans 13 amino acids. CDR1 and CDR2 (germline): SNHLY, FYNNEI. The CDR3 nucleotides are TGTGCCAGCAAATCAACAGGGTTAGGTGAGCAGTTCTTC. This sequence encodes CASKSTGLGEQFF. Supplemented by reference TRBV2 and TRBJ2-1, the full variable domain reads EPEVTQTPSHQVTQMGQEVILRCVPISNHLYFYWYRQILGQKVEFLVSFYNNEISEKSEIFDDQFSVERPDGSNFTLKIRSTKLEDSAMYFCASKSTGLGEQFFGPGTRLTVL.

The J gene is TRBJ1-1, the V gene TRBV29-1; D gene ambiguous. Germline V gene data show CDR1 as SQVTM and CDR2 as ANQGSEA. The CDR3 runs 13 residues. Trimming took 4 bases from V and 2 from J, leaving 11 bases between them. CDR3 sequence (DNA): TGCAGCGTTGGACTCAGTAGTAACACTGAAGCTTTCTTT. Encoded protein: CSVGLSSNTEAFF.

This clone was found a few times. This sequence joins TRBV29-1 and TRBJ1-2; D gene unclear. The V end was cut by 5 bases, the J end by 14 bases, with 9 bases between. This CDR3 is built from 8 residues. CDR1 and CDR2 from the germline V gene are SQVTM and ANQGSEA. CDR3 nucleotides: TGCAGCGTTCTGGGTGAAACCTTC. Translation: CSVLGETF.

In regard to this clone: The sample contains more than one DNA sequence encoding this CDR3. The chain recombines TRBV5-1 with TRBJ2-3; 7 positions match TRBD1. V lost 0 bases to trimming and J lost 3 bases; unmatched junction nucleotides: 1. The length of the CDR3 is 14 residues. Germline V gives CDR1 SGHRS, CDR2 YFSETQ. CDR3 region: CASSLGDSTDTQYF. The DNA for the CDR3 is TGCGCCAGCAGCTTGGGGGACAGTACAGATACGCAGTATTTT. Full variable domain (missing parts from reference TRBV5-1 and TRBJ2-3): KAGVTQTPRYLIKTRGQQVTLSCSPISGHRSVSWYQQTPGQGLQFLFEYFSETQRNKGNFPGRFSGRQFSNSRSEMNVSTLELGDSALYLCASSLGDSTDTQYFGPGTRLTVL.

The chain joins TRBV19 to TRBJ1-5, with 8 bases lining up with TRBD1. Germline assignment: CDR1 LNHDA and CDR2 SQIVND (reference sequence). The V gene end was trimmed by 5 bases and the J gene end by 3 bases; junction bases not matched to a gene: 9. This CDR3 comprises 16 residues. The chain's CDR3 is CASSPFGTGNNQPQHF. The CDR3 region has the DNA TGTGCCAGTAGTCCATTCGGGACAGGTAACAATCAGCCCCAGCATTTT.

This clone has a single count. V is TRBV12-5 and J is TRBJ2-1, with 11 nucleotides matching TRBD2. Germline-derived CDR1 and CDR2 are LGHNT and FRNRAP. The CDR3 is made up of 17 amino acids. J lost 5 bases, V lost 1 base, and 7 bases had no gene match. The CDR3 region is CASGLGGLAGGDNEQFF. The CDR3, as DNA: TGTGCTAGTGGTTTGGGGGGGCTAGCGGGAGGAGACAATGAGCAGTTCTTC.

This clone has just one count. The chain combines TRBV29-1 with TRBJ2-7; either TRBD1 or TRBD2 may supply D (5 bases each). CDR1 and CDR2 (germline): SQVTM, ANQGSEA. This CDR3 region has 13 residues. Trimming removed 5 bases from V and 2 bases from J, with 13 bases in between. In nucleotides, the CDR3 is TGCAGCGTTCAGGGACGGCTAACCTACGAGCAGTACTTC. It translates to CSVQGRLTYEQYF.

The chain carries TRBV7-9 and TRBJ1-2, with D hard to call. The germline V gene has CDR1 SEHNR and CDR2 FQNEAQ (reference sequence). The CDR3 length is 14 residues. V shed 5 bases and J shed 4 bases, with 14 bases lying between them. Here the CDR3 reads CASSQSGPSYGYTF. In DNA form, the CDR3 reads TGTGCCAGCAGCCAATCCGGGCCCTCCTATGGCTACACCTTC. Filled out from reference TRBV7-9 and TRBJ1-2, the complete variable domain reads DTGVSQNPRHKITKRGQNVTFRCDPISEHNRLYWYRQTLGQGPEFLTYFQNEAQLEKSRLLSDRFSAERPKGSFSTLEIQRTEQGDSAMYLCASSQSGPSYGYTFGSGTRLTVV.

The genes are TRBV30 and TRBJ1-1; 11 positions agree with TRBD1. V dropped 1 base and J dropped 5; count of bases not matched to a gene: 6. The CDR3 consists of 15 residues. Germline CDR1 reads GTSNPN; CDR2 reads SVGIG (reference sequence). The chain's CDR3 is CAWSARTGGRTEAFF. For the CDR3, the DNA is TGTGCCTGGAGTGCGAGGACAGGGGGCAGAACTGAAGCTTTCTTT.

The chain has TRBV9 and TRBJ1-1; no firm D call. The ends were cut back, 0 bases at V and 7 bases at J, with 10 bases in the middle. The CDR3 has 13 amino acids. Germline V CDR1 and CDR2: SGDLS, YYNGEE. The CDR3 DNA sequence: TGTGCCAGCAGCGTAGGGGGATTAGGTGAAGCTTTCTTT. Protein sequence: CASSVGGLGEAFF. The full variable domain, its missing parts supplied by reference TRBV9 and TRBJ1-1, is DSGVTQTPKHLITATGQRVTLRCSPRSGDLSVYWYQQSLDQGLQFLIQYYNGEERAKGNILERFSAQQFPDLHSELNLSSLELGDSALYFCASSVGGLGEAFFGQGTRLTVV.

This clone was picked up a small number of times. The J gene is TRBJ1-2, the V gene TRBV4-1, with D tentatively TRBD1 (5 bases). Trimming shortened V by 4 bases and J by 7 bases, and 16 bases separated the two germline ends. Germline V gene lookup returns CDR1 MGHRA and CDR2 YSYEKL. This CDR3 spans 14 amino acids. The CDR3 loop reads CASSLVRGDSGYTF. The CDR3 DNA sequence: TGCGCCAGCAGCCTGGTAAGAGGGGATAGTGGCTACACCTTC.

This clone occurred a few times. The CDR3 is CASSLARGSPLHF. In DNA, the CDR3 is TGTGCCAGCAGTTTAGCCCGGGGTTCACCCCTCCACTTT. V is TRBV27 and J is TRBJ1-6, with no clear D. Germline V gene data show CDR1 as MNHEY and CDR2 as SMNVEV (reference sequence). The CDR3 has 13 amino acids. Trimming stripped 2 bases from V and 9 bases from J, with 8 bases between.

CDR3 in amino acids: CACRRGMDTIYF. The CDR3 DNA follows: TGTGCCTGCAGACGGGGTATGGACACCATATATTTT. The chain recombines TRBV30 with TRBJ1-3; D gene uncertain. The V end lost 6 bases, the J end lost 8 bases, and 14 bases lay between the germline ends. Germline V gives CDR1 GTSNPN, CDR2 SVGIG (reference sequence). CDR3 size: 12 residues.

The chain is built from TRBV27 and TRBJ2-3; 8 nucleotides match TRBD1. Looked up from germline, CDR1 is MNHEY and CDR2 is SMNVEV (reference sequence). The CDR3 consists of 15 residues. The ends lost 2 bases at V and 1 base at J; junction bases unmatched: 2. The CDR3 DNA sequence: TGTGCCAGCAGTTTAGAGACAGGGGGCACAGATACGCAGTATTTT. Its translation: CASSLETGGTDTQYF.

The genes are TRBV6-1 and TRBJ2-3; no firm D call. The CDR3 runs 15 residues. The V gene's germline CDR1 is MNHNS and CDR2 SASEGT. Trimming pared 3 bases from V and 1 base from J, leaving 11 bases between. The CDR3, as DNA: TGTGCCAGCAGTGACGTTTCGACTGGCACAGATACGCAGTATTTT. This sequence encodes CASSDVSTGTDTQYF.

A single count supports this clone. The V gene is TRBV18, the J gene TRBJ2-3, with D possibly matching TRBD2 (6 bases). The V end lost 2 bases, the J end lost 0 bases, and 12 bases lay between the germline ends. The CDR3 has 16 residues. CDR1 is KGHSH and CDR2 is LQKENI in the germline V gene. The CDR3 DNA reads as TGTGCCAGCTCACCAGCGGGGCTTAGAAGCACAGATACGCAGTATTTT. This codes for CASSPAGLRSTDTQYF.

This clone has more than one count but fewer than ten. The chain combines TRBV4-1 with TRBJ2-7, with 9 bases that match TRBD1. The germline gives CDR1 MGHRA, CDR2 YSYEKL. V shed 3 bases and J 3 bases; nucleotides not matched to a gene: 6. This CDR3 contains 15 residues. The CDR3 bases are TGCGCCAGCAGCCAGCCGGGACAGGGTCTCTACGAGCAGTACTTC. It translates to CASSQPGQGLYEQYF.

The rearrangement joins TRBV4-1 to TRBJ2-7, with TRBD2 as a possible D gene (6 bases). This CDR3 is 13 amino acids long. Germline CDR1 MGHRA, CDR2 YSYEKL. V was trimmed by 4 bases and J by 1 base, leaving 8 bases between them. CDR3 in amino acids: CASSLGTSYEQYF. The CDR3 bases are TGCGCCAGCAGCCTAGGGACTTCCTACGAGCAGTACTTC.

This clone has only a few counts. V is TRBV18 and J is TRBJ1-5, with D unclear. Deletions cut 2 bases from V and 1 base from J, with 12 bases between. The CDR3 is 16 residues long. The germline V gene has CDR1 KGHSH and CDR2 LQKENI. CDR3 sequence: CASSPSAGRSNQPQHF. Here the CDR3 DNA reads TGTGCCAGCTCACCATCGGCGGGGAGGAGCAATCAGCCCCAGCATTTT.

This chain joins TRBV5-1 and TRBJ2-7; 10 bases are a match to TRBD2. The germline CDR1 and CDR2 sequences are SGHRS and YFSETQ. This CDR3 comprises 14 residues. Trimming removed 5 bases from V and 2 bases from J; junction bases left unmatched: 4. The DNA of the CDR3 is TGCGCCAGCAGGCGGACTAGCGGACCCTACGAGCAGTACTTC. It is translated as CASRRTSGPYEQYF. The full variable domain, with the rest looked up from reference TRBV5-1 and TRBJ2-7, is KAGVTQTPRYLIKTRGQQVTLSCSPISGHRSVSWYQQTPGQGLQFLFEYFSETQRNKGNFPGRFSGRQFSNSRSEMNVSTLELGDSALYLCASRRTSGPYEQYFGPGTRLTVT.